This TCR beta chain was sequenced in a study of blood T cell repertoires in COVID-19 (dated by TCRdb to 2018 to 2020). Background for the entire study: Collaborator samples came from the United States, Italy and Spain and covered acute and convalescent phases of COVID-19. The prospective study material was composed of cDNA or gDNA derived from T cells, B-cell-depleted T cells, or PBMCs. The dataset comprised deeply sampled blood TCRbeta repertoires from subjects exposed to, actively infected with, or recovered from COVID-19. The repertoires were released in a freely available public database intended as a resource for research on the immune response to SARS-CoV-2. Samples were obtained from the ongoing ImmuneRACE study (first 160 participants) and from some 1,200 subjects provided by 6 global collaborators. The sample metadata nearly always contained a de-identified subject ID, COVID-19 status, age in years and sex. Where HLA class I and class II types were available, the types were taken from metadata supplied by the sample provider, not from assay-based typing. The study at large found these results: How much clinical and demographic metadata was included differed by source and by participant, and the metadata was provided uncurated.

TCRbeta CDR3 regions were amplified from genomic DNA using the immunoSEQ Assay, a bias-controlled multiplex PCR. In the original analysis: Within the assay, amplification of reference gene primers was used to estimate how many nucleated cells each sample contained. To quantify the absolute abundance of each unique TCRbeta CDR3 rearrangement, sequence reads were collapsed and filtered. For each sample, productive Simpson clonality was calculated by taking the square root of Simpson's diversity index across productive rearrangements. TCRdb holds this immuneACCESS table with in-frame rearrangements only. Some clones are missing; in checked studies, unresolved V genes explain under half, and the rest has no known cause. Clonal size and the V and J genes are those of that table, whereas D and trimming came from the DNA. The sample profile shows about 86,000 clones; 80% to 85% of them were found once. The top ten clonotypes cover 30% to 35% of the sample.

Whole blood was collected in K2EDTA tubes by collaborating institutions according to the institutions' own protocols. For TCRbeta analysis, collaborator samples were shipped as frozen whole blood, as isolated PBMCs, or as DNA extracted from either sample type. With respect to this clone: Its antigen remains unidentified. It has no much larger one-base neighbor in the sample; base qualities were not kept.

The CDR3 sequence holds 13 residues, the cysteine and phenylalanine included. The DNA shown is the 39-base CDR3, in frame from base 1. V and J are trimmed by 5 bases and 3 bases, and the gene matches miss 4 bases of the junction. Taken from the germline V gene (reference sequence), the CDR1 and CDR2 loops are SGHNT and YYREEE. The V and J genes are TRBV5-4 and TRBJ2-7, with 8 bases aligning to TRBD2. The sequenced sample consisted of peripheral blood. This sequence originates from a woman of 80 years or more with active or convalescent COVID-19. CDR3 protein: CASSIAGGYEQYF. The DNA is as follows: TGTGCCAGCAGTATTGCGGGGGGCTACGAGCAGTACTTC.